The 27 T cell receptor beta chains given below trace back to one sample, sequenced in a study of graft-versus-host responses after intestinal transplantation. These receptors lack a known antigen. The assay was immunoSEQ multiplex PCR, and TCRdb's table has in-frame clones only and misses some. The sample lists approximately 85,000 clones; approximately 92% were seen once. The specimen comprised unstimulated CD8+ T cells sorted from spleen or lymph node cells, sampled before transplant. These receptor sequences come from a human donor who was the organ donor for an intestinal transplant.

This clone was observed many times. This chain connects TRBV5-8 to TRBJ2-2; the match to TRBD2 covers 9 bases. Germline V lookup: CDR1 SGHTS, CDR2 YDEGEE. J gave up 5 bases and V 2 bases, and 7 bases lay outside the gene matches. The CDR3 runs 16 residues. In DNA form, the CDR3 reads TGTGCCAGCAGCTTCGACGCGGGAGGGTGGACCGGGGAGCTGTTTTTT. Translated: CASSFDAGGWTGELFF.

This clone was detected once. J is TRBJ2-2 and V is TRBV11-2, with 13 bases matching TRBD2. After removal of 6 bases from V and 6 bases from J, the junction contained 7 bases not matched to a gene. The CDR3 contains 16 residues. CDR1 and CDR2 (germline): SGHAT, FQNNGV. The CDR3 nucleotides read TGTGCCAGCAGGGGACGGACTAGCGGGAGTCCCGGGGAGCTGTTTTTT. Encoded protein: CASRGRTSGSPGELFF.

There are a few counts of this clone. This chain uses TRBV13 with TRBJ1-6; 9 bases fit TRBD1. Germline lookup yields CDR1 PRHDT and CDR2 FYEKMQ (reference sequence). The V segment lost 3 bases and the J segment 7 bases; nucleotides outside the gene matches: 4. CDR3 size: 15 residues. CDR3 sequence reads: CASSLAGTGNSPLHF. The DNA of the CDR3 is TGTGCCAGCAGCTTGGCCGGGACAGGGAATTCACCCCTCCACTTT.

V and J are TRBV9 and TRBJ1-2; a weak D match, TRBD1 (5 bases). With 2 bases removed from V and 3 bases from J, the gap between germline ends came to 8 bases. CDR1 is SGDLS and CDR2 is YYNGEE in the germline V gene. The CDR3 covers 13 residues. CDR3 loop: CASSVGADYGYTF. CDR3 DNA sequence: TGTGCCAGCAGCGTTGGGGCCGACTATGGCTACACCTTC.

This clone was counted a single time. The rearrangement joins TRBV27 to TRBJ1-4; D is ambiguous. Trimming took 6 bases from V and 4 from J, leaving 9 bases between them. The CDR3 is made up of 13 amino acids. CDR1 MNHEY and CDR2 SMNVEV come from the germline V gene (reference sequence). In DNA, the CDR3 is TGTGCCAGCAGACCAAGCATTAATGAAAAACTGTTTTTT. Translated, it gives CASRPSINEKLFF.

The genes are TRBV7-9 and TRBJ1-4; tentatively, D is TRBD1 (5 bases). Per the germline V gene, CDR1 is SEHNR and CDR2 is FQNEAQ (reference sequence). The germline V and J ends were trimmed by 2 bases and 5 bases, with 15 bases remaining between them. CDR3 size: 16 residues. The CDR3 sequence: CASSLLLGGENEKLFF. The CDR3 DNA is TGTGCCAGCAGCTTACTTCTGGGGGGGGAGAATGAAAAACTGTTTTTT.

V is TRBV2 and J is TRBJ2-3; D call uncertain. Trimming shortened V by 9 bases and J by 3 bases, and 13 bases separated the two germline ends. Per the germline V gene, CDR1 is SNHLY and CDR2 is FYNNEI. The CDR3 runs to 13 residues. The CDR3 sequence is CASTPPATDTQYF. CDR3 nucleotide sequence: TGTGCCAGTACCCCCCCAGCGACAGATACGCAGTATTTT. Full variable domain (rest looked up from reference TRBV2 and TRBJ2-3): EPEVTQTPSHQVTQMGQEVILRCVPISNHLYFYWYRQILGQKVEFLVSFYNNEISEKSEIFDDQFSVERPDGSNFTLKIRSTKLEDSAMYFCASTPPATDTQYFGPGTRLTVL.

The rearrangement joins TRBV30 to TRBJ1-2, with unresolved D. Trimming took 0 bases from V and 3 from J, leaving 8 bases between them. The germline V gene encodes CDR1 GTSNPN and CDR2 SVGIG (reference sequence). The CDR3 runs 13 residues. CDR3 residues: CAWSVGGYYGYTF. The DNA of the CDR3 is TGTGCCTGGAGTGTCGGCGGATACTATGGCTACACCTTC.

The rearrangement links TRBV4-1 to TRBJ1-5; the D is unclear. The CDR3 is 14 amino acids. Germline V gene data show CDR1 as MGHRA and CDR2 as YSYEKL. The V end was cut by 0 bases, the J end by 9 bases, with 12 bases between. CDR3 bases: TGCGCCAGCAGCCAAGACCTTTTGCGGGGGCCCCAGCATTTT. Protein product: CASSQDLLRGPQHF.

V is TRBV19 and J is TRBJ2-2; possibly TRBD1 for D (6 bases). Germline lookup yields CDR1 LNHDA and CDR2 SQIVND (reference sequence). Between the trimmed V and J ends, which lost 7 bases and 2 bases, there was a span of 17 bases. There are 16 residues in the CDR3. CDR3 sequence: CASTTLLGQNTGELFF. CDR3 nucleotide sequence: TGTGCCAGTACCACTCTTCTGGGACAAAACACCGGGGAGCTGTTTTTT.

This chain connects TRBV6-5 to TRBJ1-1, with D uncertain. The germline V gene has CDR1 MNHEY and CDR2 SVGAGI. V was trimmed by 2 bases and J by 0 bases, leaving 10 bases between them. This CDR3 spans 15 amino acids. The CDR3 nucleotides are TGTGCCAGCAGTTACATTGCGGTAATGAACACTGAAGCTTTCTTT. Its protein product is CASSYIAVMNTEAFF.

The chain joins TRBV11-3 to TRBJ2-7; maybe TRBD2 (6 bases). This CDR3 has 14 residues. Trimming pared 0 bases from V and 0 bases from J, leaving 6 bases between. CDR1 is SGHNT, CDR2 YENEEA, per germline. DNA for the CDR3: TGTGCCAGCAGCTTAGACGGGAGCTCCTACGAGCAGTACTTC. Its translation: CASSLDGSSYEQYF.

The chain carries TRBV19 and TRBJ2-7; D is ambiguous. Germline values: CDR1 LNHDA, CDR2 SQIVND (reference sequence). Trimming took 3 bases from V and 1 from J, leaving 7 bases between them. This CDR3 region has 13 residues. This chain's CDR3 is CASSIATSYEQYF. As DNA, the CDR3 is TGTGCCAGTAGTATTGCAACTTCCTACGAGCAGTACTTC.

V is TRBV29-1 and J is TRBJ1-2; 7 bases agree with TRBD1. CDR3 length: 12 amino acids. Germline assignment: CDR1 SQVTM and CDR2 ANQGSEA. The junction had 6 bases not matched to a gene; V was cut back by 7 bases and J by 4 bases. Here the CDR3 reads CSGEPGGYGYTF. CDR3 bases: TGCAGCGGTGAGCCAGGGGGCTATGGCTACACCTTC. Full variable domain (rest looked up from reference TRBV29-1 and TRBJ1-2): SAVISQKPSRDICQRGTSLTIQCQVDSQVTMMFWYRQQPGQSLTLIATANQGSEATYESGFVIDKFPISRPNLTFSTLTVSNMSPEDSSIYLCSGEPGGYGYTFGSGTRLTVV.

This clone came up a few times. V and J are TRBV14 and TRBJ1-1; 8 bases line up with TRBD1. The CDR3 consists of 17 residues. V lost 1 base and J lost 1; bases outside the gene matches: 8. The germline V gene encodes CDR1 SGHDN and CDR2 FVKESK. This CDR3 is CASSQVATGDWNTEAFF. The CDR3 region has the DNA TGTGCCAGCAGCCAAGTTGCGACAGGGGATTGGAACACTGAAGCTTTCTTT.

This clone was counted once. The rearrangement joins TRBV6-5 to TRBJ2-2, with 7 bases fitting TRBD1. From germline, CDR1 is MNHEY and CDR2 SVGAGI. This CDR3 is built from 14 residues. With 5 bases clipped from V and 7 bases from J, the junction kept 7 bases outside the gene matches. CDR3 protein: CASSNETGIGELFF. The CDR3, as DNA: TGTGCCAGCAGTAATGAGACAGGGATCGGGGAGCTGTTTTTT.

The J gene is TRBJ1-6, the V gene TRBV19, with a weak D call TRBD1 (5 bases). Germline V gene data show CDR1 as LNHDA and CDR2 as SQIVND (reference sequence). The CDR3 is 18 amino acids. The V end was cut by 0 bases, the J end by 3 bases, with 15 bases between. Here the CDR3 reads CASSIDKVSRDYNSPLHF. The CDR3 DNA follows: TGTGCCAGTAGTATAGATAAGGTCTCCAGGGACTATAATTCACCCCTCCACTTT.

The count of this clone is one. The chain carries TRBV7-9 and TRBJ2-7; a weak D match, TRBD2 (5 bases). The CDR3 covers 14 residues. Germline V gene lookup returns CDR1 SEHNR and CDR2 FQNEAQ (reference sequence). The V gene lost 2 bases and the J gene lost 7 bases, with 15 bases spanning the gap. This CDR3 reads CASSLLSEPGEQYF. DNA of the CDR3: TGTGCCAGCAGCTTATTGAGCGAGCCGGGGGAGCAGTACTTC.

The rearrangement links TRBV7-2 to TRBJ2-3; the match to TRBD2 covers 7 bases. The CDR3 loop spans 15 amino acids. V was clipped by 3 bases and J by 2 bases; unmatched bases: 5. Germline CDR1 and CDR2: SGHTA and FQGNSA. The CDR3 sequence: CASSFSLAATDTQYF. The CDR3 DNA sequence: TGTGCCAGCAGCTTTTCCCTAGCGGCCACAGATACGCAGTATTTT.

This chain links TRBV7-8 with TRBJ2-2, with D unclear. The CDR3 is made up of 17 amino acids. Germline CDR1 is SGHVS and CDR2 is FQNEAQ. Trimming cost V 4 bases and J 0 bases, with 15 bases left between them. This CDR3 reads CASSYESWLANTGELFF. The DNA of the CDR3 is TGTGCCAGCAGCTACGAAAGCTGGCTAGCGAACACCGGGGAGCTGTTTTTT.

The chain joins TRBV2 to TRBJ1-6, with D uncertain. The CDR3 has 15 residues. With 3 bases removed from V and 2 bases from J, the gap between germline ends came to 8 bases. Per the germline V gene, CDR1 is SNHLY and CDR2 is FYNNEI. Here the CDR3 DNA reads TGTGCCAGCAGTGAGAAACGGGCCTATAATTCACCCCTCCACTTT. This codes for CASSEKRAYNSPLHF.

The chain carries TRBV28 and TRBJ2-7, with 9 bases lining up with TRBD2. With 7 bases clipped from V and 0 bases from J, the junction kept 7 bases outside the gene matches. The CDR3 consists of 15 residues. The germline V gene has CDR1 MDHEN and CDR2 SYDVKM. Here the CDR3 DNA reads TGTGCCAGCACCCCAAGACTAGCGGACTCCTACGAGCAGTACTTC. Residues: CASTPRLADSYEQYF.

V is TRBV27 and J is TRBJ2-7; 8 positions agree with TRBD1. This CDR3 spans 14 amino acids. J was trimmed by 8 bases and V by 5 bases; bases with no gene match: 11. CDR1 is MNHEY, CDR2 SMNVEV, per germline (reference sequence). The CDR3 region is CASSPSPGQGKQYF. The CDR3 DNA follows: TGTGCCAGCAGTCCATCCCCCGGACAGGGAAAGCAGTACTTC.

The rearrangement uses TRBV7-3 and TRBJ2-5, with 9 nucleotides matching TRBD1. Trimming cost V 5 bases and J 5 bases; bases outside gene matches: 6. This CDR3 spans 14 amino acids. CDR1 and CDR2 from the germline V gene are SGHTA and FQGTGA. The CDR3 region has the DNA TGTGCCAGCAGCCCGGGACAGGGCCTGGAGACCCAGTACTTC. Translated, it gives CASSPGQGLETQYF.

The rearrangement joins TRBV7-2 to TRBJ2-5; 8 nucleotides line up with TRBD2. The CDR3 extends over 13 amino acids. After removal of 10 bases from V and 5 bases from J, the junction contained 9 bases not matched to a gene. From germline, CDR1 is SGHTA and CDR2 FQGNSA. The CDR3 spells CATTAGVLETQYF. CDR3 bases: TGTGCCACCACAGCGGGGGTTTTGGAGACCCAGTACTTC.

CDR3 in amino acids: CASSALGGSYNEQFF. CDR3 in DNA: TGCGCCAGCAGCGCGCTAGGTGGGTCCTACAATGAGCAGTTCTTC. V gene TRBV5-1 combines with J gene TRBJ2-1, with no clear D. Trimming removed 4 bases at V and 1 base at J, with 12 bases between. The CDR3 is 15 residues long. Looked up from germline, CDR1 is SGHRS and CDR2 is YFSETQ.

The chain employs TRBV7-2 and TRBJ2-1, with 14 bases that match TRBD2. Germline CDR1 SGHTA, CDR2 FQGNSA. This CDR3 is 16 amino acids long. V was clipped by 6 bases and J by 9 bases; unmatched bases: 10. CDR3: CASSYRGLAGVGEQFF. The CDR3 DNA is TGTGCCAGCAGTTATAGGGGACTAGCGGGGGTTGGTGAGCAGTTCTTC.